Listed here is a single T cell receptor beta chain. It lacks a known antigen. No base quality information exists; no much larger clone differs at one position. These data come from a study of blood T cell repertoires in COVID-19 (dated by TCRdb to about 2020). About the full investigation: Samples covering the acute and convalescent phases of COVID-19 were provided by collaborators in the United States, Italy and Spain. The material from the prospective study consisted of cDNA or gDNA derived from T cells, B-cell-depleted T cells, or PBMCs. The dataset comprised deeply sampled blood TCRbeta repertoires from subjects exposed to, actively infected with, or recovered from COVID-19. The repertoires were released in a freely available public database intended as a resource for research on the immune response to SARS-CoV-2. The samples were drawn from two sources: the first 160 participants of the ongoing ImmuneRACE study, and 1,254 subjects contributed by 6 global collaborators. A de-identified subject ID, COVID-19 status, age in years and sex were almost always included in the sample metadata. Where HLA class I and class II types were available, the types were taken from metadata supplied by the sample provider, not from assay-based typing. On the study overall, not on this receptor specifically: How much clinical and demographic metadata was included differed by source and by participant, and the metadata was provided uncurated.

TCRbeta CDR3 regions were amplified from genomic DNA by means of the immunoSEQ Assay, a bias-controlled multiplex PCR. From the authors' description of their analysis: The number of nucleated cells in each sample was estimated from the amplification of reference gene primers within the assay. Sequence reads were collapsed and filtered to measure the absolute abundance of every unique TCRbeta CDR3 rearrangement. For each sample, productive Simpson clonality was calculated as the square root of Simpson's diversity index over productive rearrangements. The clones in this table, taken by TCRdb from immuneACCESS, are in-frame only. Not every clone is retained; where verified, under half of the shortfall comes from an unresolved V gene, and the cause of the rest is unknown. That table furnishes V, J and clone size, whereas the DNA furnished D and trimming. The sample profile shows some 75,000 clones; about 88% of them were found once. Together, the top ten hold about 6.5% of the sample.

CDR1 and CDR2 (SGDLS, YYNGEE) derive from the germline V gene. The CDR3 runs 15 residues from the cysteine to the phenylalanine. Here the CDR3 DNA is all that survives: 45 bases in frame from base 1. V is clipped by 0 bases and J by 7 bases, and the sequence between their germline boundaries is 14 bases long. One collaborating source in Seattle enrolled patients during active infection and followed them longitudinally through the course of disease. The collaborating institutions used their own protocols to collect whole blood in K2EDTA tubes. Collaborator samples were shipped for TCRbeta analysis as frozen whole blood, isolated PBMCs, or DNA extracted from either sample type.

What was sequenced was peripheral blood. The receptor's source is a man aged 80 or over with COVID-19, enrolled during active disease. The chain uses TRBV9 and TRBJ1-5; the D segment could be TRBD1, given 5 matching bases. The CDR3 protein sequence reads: CASSVAARADQPQHF. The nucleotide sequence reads TGTGCCAGCAGCGTAGCTGCCAGGGCCGACCAGCCCCAGCATTTT.